Reported below is one T cell receptor (beta chain). The sample comes from a study of blood T cell repertoires in COVID-19. Study context: Samples representing acute and convalescent COVID-19 were sourced from the United States, Italy and Spain. The analysed material was cDNA or gDNA that came from T cells, B-cell-depleted T cells, or PBMCs.

Authors' analysis steps: Estimation of nucleated cell counts relied on the amplification of reference gene primers. Using immunoSEQ multiplex PCR, the repertoire was profiled, and TCRdb retains in-frame clones only, with some absent. V and J calls and clone size are those listed in that table; D and trimming were worked out from the DNA. The sample lists approximately 140,000 clones; approximately 90% were seen once. V lost 5 bases to trimming and J lost 3 bases; unmatched junction nucleotides: 9. The CDR3 contains 17 residues. Germline-derived CDR1 and CDR2 are PRHDT and FYEKMQ (reference sequence).

The sample consisted of peripheral blood. V is TRBV13 and J is TRBJ1-3, with 11 bases lining up with TRBD1. This TCR derives from a man between 65 and 85 years old with active COVID-19. The CDR3 here is CASSLSTDRGRGNTIYF. Written as DNA, the CDR3 is TGTGCCAGCAGCCTTTCGACGGACAGGGGGCGTGGAAACACCATATATTTT.